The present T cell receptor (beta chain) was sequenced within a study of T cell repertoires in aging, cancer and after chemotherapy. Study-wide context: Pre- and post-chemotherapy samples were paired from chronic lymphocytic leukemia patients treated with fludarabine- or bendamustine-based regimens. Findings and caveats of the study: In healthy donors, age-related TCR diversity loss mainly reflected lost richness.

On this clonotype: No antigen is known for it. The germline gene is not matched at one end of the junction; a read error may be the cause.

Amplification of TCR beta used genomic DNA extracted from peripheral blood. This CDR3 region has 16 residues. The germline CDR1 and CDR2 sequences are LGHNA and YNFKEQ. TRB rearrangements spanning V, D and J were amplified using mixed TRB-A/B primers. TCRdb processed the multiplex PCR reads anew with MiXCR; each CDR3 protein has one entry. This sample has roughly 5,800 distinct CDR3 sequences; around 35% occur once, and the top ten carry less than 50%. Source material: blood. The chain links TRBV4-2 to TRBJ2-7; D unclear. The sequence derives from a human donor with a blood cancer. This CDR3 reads CASSPTLELTSYEQYF. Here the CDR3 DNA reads TGCGCCAGCAGCCCAACGCTAGAATTGACTTCCTACGAGCAGTACTTC.